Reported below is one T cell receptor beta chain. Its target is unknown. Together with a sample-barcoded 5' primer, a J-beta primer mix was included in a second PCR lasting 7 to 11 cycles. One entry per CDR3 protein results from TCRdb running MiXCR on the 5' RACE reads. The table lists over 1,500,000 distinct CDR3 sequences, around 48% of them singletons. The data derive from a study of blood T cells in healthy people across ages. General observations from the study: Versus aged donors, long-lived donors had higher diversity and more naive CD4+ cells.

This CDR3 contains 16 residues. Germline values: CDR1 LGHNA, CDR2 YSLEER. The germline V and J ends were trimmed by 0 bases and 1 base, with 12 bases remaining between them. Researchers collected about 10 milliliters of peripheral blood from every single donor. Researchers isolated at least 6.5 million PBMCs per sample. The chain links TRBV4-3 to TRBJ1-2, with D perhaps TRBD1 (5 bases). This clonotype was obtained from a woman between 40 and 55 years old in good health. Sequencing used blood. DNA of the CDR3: TGCGCCAGCAGCCAAGACCTGGGAGGACATAACTATGGCTACACCTTC. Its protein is CASSQDLGGHNYGYTF.